This TCR beta chain emerged from a study of beta chain features in type 1 diabetes listed by TCRdb under 2018. Turning to the overall study: Mean age, gender distribution, total cell number and subset yield did not differ between patients and healthy donors. A total of about 99,000,000 sorted cells were examined across all samples, and RNA yield correlated strongly with the number of cells per subset. The study compared the TCRB repertoires of sorted circulating CD4+ T cell subsets in recently diagnosed type 1 diabetes patients with those in matched healthy donors. Whereas all 30 or so donors provided naive and central memory subsets, regulatory and stem cell-like memory subsets were isolated from just 8 patients and roughly eight healthy donors.

All of the isolated RNA was reverse transcribed with the High Capacity cDNA Reverse Transcription Kit, so expressed TCRB transcripts were sequenced. Deep immunoSEQ sequencing was applied to naive, central memory and regulatory T cell samples, giving an average of about 3.8 million total reads per sample. Sorted cells were lysed in RLT buffer and RNA was extracted with DNase-treated RNeasy Micro or Mini kits, depending on cell number. Each cell subset was processed on its own to prevent cross-contamination, while patient and healthy donor samples were processed together. Using the immunoSEQ multiplex PCR, TCRB sequences were amplified from cDNA into 87-bp fragments spanning the CDR3 region. Sequencing of the amplicons was done on the Illumina HiSeq platform. In the original analysis: PCR bias was computationally corrected using synthetic template baselines, reads within Hamming distance 2 were collapsed, and singletons that could not be merged were discarded. By aligning reads against IMGT, V, D and J genes, CDR3 length, and insertions or deletions at six rearrangement sites were assigned. Clonotype counts were normalized to sorted cell number within each subset before computing true diversity and Gini coefficients with the tcR R package. The overlap coefficient, calculated on TCRB nucleotide sequences, was used to quantify repertoire sharing. Out-of-frame TCRB sequences from naive cells were analyzed as a proxy for the pre-selection repertoire. What TCRdb holds here is the immuneACCESS table cut down to in-frame rearrangements. Part of the clones is not present; checked against another copy, under half of the missing clones reflect an unresolved V gene, and the others are unexplained. The V and J calls and clone size come from that table; D and trimming were worked out from the DNA. The sample data list under 550,000 clones, and roughly 11% of these were observed just once. The ten largest clones represent 0.045% to 0.06% of the sample.

Overall results and qualifications from the work: Naive, central memory and regulatory TCRB repertoires appeared to be more similar among patients than among healthy donors. HLA sub-analyses involved small numbers of individuals, so any influence of HLA type on TCRB rearrangement remained unresolved. Because cDNA was sequenced instead of genomic DNA, activated cells with high expression could be over-represented, although the groups did not differ in activation or CD3 levels. In all four CD4+ subsets, TCRB CDR3 length was moderately but significantly shorter in type 1 diabetes patients. Fewer insertions and more nucleotide deletions at VDJ recombination sites were observed in patients with type 1 diabetes, implying thymic rearrangement abnormalities. Shorter templates might have been favored by PCR, but patient and control samples were amplified and corrected together, so both groups would have been affected equally by any skew.

A single peripheral blood draw of about 120 mL on average was collected from each donor into heparinised tubes. A BD FACSAria II and a panel including CD45RO, CCR7, CD25, CD127, CD95 and CD27 were used to sort naive, central memory, regulatory and stem cell-like memory CD4+ T cells. A purity above 95% was achieved for all sorted populations. PBMCs were isolated immediately by Lymphoprep density gradient centrifugation and stained directly without culture. To minimize batch effects, samples were stained and sorted in pairs, one healthy donor with one patient per experiment. The CDR3 holds 15 amino acids from the cysteine to the phenylalanine. CDR3 DNA only is kept here, 45 bases in frame from base 1. V is trimmed back by 1 base and J by 1 base, and the junction contains 3 bases that no gene match accounts for. The CDR1 and CDR2 encoded by the germline V gene are SGDLS and YYNGEE. The table lists this clone with a few counts. Its specific antigen is unknown. No much larger clone is present one base from it, and per-base qualities are unavailable.

The sequence was obtained from a young woman in good health. Source material: naive CD4+ T cells from blood. This sample's cell subset or site label indicates: true naive CD4+ T cells. The rearranged segments are TRBV9 and TRBJ2-3; 7 central nucleotides agree with TRBD1. The CDR3 reads CASSVRQGGTDTQYF. DNA sequence: TGTGCCAGCAGCGTAAGACAGGGTGGCACAGATACGCAGTATTTT.